This TCR beta chain was profiled in a study of shared clonotypes between healthy human individuals. The table lists this clone with a count of one. Selected positively for CCR7 and CD45RO-negative, naive CD8 cells excluded terminally differentiated effector memory CD45RA+ cells. Among the donors, all were Caucasian adults who lived in Nashville, Tennessee. Deep-level running was used for the assay. Profiling relied on immunoSEQ multiplex PCR, and the TCRdb table lists in-frame clones only, not all of them. The sample holds hundreds of thousands of clones, roughly 95% seen once. Germline V lookup: CDR1 SEHNR, CDR2 FQNEAQ (reference sequence). The CDR3 covers 13 residues.

Sequenced sample: naive CD8+ T cells sorted from blood. This clonotype originated in a woman in her thirties in good health. The rearrangement links TRBV7-9 to TRBJ2-5; tentative D call: TRBD1 (5 bases). The DNA end lines up better with TRBJ2-7; the J call may be wrong. Written as DNA, the CDR3 is TGTGCCAGCAGCACCCAGGGTCGCAGCGAGCAGTACTTC. The encoded protein is CASSTQGRSEQYF.